Given below is one T cell receptor (beta chain) in context. This entry comes from a study of control samples from healthy donors and cancer patients. Generated by immunoSEQ multiplex PCR, the TCRdb table keeps only in-frame clones and is missing some. The sample lists about 160,000 clones; roughly 94% were seen once. This TCR was sampled from a man aged 60 to 75 with colorectal cancer. The sequenced material came from PBMCs.

CDR3 protein: CASSPPGLAGYQETQYF. CDR3 sequence (DNA): TGTGCCAGCTCACCCCCGGGACTAGCGGGGTACCAAGAGACCCAGTACTTC. The chain combines TRBV18 with TRBJ2-5; 13 nucleotides agree with TRBD2. The CDR3 runs to 17 residues. Germline lookup yields CDR1 KGHSH and CDR2 LQKENI. V lost 3 bases to trimming and J lost 0 bases; unmatched junction nucleotides: 4.